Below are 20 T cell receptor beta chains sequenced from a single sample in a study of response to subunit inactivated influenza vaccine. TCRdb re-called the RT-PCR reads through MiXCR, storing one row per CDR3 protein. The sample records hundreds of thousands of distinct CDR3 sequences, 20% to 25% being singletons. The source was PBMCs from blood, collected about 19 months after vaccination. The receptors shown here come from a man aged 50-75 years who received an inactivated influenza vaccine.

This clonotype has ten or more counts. CDR3 bases: TGCAGTCCAGACAGCGGGCTGGCCTATGGCTACACCTTC. Translated: CSPDSGLAYGYTF. J is TRBJ1-2 and V is TRBV20-1, with D tentatively TRBD1 (5 bases). The CDR3 is made up of 13 amino acids. Trimming removed 8 bases at V and 4 bases at J, with 17 bases between. Germline V CDR1 and CDR2: DFQATT, SNEGSKA (reference sequence).

CDR3 sequence reads: CSAGRTSAAYNEQFF. CDR3 nucleotides: TGCAGTGCTGGTAGGACATCCGCGGCTTACAATGAGCAGTTCTTC. The genes are TRBV20-1 and TRBJ2-1; tentatively, D is TRBD1 (5 bases). The CDR3 consists of 15 residues. The germline CDR1 and CDR2 sequences are DFQATT and SNEGSKA (reference sequence). The V gene lost 5 bases and the J gene lost 4 bases, with 18 bases spanning the gap.

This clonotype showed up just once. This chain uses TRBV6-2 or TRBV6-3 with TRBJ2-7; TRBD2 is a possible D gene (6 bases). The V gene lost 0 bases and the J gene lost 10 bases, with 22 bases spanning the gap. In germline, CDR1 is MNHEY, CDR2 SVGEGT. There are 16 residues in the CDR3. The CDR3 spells CASSYSEAGSLREQYF. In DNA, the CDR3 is TGTGCCAGCAGTTACTCTGAGGCGGGATCCCTACGAGAACAGTACTTC.

The CDR3 is CAFQREVGQPQHF. DNA of the CDR3: TGTGCCTTCCAGAGGGAGGTGGGACAGCCCCAGCATTTT. This rearrangement joins TRBV30 to TRBJ1-5; no firm D call. CDR1 and CDR2 from the germline V gene are GTSNPN and SVGIG (reference sequence). The CDR3 runs 13 residues. The ends were cut back, 7 bases at V and 7 bases at J, with 17 bases in the middle.

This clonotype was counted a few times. Written as DNA, the CDR3 is TGCGCCAGCAGCCAAGATCCAGGGGAGAATGGCTACACCTTC. Translating gives CASSQDPGENGYTF. This rearrangement joins TRBV4-3 to TRBJ1-2; weak D call: TRBD1 (6 bases). The V gene lost 0 bases and the J gene lost 6 bases, with 11 bases spanning the gap. In germline, CDR1 is LGHNA, CDR2 YSLEER. The CDR3 sequence is 14 residues long.

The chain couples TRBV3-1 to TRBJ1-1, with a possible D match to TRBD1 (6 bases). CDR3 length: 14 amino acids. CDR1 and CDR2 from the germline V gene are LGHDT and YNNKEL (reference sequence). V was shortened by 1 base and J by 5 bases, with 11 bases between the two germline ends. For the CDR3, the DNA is TGTGCCAGCAGCCAAGTCCGGGGGCGAACTGAAGCTTTCTTT. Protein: CASSQVRGRTEAFF. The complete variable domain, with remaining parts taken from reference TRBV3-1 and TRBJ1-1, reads DTAVSQTPKYLVTQMGNDKSIKCEQNLGHDTMYWYKQDSKKFLKIMFSYNNKELIINETVPNRFSPKSPDKAHLNLHINSLELGDSAVYFCASSQVRGRTEAFFGQGTRLTVV.

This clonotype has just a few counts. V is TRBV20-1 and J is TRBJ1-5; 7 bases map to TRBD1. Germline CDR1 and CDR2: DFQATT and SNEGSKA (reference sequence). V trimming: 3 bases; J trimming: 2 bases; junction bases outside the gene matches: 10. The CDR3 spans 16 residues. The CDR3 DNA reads TGCAGTGCTAGTGACAGGGCGAGGGTAGGCAATCAGCCCCAGCATTTT. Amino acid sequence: CSASDRARVGNQPQHF.

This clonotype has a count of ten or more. As DNA, the CDR3 is TGCGCCAGCGCACTGACCGACTCTAACTATGGCTACACCTTC. It specifies CASALTDSNYGYTF. The chain is built from TRBV5-1 and TRBJ1-2; no definite D call. Germline loops: CDR1 SGHRS, CDR2 YFSETQ. Trimming cost V 7 bases and J 0 bases, with 13 bases left between them. This CDR3 spans 14 amino acids. The whole variable domain, filled in from reference TRBV5-1 and TRBJ1-2, reads KAGVTQTPRYLIKTRGQQVTLSCSPISGHRSVSWYQQTPGQGLQFLFEYFSETQRNKGNFPGRFSGRQFSNSRSEMNVSTLELGDSALYLCASALTDSNYGYTFGSGTRLTVV.

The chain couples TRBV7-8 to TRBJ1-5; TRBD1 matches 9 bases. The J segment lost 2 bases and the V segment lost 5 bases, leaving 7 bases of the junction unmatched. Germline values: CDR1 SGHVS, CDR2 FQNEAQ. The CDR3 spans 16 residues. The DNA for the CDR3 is TGTGCCAGCAGCCGCCACAGGGGGCACGGCAATCAGCCCCAGCATTTT. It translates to CASSRHRGHGNQPQHF.

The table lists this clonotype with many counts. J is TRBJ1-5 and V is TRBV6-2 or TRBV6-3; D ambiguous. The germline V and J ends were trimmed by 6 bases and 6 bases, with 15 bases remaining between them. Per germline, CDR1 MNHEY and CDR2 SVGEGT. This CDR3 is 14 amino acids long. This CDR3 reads CASSRGPEGQPQHF. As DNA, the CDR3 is TGTGCCAGCAGCCGTGGGCCTGAAGGTCAGCCCCAGCATTTT.

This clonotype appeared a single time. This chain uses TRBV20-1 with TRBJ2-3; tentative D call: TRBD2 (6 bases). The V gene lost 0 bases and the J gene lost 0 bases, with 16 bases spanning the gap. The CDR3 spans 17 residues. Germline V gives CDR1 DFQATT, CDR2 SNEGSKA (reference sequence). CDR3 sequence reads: CSARDTLASGSTDTQYF. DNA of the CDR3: TGCAGTGCTAGAGATACGTTGGCCAGCGGGAGCACAGATACGCAGTATTTT.

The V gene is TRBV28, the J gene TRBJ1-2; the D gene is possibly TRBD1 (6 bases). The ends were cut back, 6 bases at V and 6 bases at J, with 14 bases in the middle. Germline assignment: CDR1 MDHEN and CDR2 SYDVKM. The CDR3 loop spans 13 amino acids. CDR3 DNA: TGTGCCAGCAGCCCTAACAGGGTTCATGGCTACACCTTC. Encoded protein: CASSPNRVHGYTF.

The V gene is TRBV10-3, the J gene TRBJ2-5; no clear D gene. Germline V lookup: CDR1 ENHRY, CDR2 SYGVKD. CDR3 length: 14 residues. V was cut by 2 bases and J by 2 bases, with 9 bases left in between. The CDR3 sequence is CAISENARQETQYF. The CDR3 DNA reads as TGTGCCATCAGTGAGAATGCGAGACAAGAGACCCAGTACTTC.

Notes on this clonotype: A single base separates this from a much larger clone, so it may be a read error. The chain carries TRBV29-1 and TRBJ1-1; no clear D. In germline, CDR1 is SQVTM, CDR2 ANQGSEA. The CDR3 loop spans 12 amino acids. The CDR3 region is CSVAPDHTGAFF. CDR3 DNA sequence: TGCAGCGTTGCCCCCGATCACACTGGAGCTTTCTTT.

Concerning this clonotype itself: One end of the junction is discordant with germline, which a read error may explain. The CDR3 loop is CATSGGIGLGHF. The CDR3 nucleotides are TGTGCCACTTCTGGGGGTATTGGTTTAGGGCACTTC. The rearrangement joins TRBV28 to TRBJ2-7; D is perhaps TRBD1 or TRBD2 (5 bases each). This CDR3 spans 12 amino acids. CDR1 is MDHEN and CDR2 is SYDVKM in the germline V gene.

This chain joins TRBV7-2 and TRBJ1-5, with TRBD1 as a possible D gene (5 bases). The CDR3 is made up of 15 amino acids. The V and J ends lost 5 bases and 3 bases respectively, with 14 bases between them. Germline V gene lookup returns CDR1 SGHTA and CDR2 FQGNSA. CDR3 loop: CASSNSGDPNQPQHF. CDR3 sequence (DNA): TGTGCCAGCAGCAACTCCGGGGACCCCAATCAGCCCCAGCATTTT. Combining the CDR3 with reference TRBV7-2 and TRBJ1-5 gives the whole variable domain GAGVSQSPSNKVTEKGKDVELRCDPISGHTALYWYRQSLGQGLEFLIYFQGNSAPDKSGLPSDRFSAERTGGSVSTLTIQRTQQEDSAVYLCASSNSGDPNQPQHFGDGTRLSIL.

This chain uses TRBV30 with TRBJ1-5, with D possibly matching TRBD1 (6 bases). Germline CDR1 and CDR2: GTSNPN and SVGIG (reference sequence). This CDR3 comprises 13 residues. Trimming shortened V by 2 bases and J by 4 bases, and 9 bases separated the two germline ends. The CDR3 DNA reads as TGTGCCTGGAGTCGACAGGAGAATCAGCCCCAGCATTTT. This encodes CAWSRQENQPQHF. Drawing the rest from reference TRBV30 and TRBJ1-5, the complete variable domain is SQTIHQWPATLVQPVGSPLSLECTVEGTSNPNLYWYRQAAGRGLQLLFYSVGIGQISSEVPQNLSASRPQDRQFILSSKKLLLSDSGFYLCAWSRQENQPQHFGDGTRLSIL.

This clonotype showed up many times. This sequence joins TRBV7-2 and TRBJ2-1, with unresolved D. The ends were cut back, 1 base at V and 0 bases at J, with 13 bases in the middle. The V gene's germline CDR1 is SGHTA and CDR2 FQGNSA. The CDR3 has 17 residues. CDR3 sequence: CASSLVDSPGSYNEQFF. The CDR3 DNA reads TGTGCCAGCAGCTTAGTAGATTCACCGGGCTCCTACAATGAGCAGTTCTTC.

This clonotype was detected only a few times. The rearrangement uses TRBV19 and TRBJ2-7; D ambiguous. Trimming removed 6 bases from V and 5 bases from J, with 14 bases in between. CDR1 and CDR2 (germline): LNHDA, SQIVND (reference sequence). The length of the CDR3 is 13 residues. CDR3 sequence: CASSGDLPDEQYF. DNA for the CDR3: TGTGCCAGTAGCGGAGACCTCCCCGACGAGCAGTACTTC.

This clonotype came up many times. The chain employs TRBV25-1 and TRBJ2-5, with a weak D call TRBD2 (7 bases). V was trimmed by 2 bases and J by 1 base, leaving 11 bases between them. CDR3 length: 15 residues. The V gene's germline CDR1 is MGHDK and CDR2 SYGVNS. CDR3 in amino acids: CASSELAGAQETQYF. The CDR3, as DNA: TGTGCCAGCAGTGAACTCGCGGGGGCCCAAGAGACCCAGTACTTC. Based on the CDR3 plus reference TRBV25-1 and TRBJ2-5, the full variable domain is EADIYQTPRYLVIGTGKKITLECSQTMGHDKMYWYQQDPGMELHLIHYSYGVNSTEKGDLSSESTVSRIRTEHFPLTLESARPSHTSQYLCASSELAGAQETQYFGPGTRLLVL.